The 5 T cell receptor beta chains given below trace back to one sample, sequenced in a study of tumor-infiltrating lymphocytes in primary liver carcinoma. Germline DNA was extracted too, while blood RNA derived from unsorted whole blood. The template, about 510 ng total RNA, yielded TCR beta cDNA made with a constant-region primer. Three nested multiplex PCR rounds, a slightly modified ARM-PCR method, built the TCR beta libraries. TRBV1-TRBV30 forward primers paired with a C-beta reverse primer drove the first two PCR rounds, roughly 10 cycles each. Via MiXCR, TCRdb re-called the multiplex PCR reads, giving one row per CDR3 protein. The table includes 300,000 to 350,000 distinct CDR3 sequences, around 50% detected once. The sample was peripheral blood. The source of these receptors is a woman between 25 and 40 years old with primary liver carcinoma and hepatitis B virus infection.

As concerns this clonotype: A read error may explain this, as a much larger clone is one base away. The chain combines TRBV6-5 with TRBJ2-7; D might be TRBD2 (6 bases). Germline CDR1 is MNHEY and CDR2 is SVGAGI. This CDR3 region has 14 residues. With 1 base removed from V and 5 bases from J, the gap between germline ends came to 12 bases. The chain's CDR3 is CASSYYGSNHEQYF. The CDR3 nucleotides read TGTGCCAGCAGTTACTACGGGAGTAACCACGAGCAGTACTTC.

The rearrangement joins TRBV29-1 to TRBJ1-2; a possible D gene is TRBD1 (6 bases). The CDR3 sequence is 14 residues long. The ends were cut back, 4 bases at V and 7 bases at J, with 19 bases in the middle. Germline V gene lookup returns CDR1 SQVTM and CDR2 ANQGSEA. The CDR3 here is CSVVRTVNVVGYTF. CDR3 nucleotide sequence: TGCAGCGTTGTTAGGACAGTGAACGTGGTTGGCTACACCTTC.

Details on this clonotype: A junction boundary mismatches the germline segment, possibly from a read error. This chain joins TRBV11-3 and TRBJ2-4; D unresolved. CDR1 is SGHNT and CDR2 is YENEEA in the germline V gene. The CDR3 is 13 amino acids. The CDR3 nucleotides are TGTGCTAGCAGCCCTCGGCCAGTCAACATTCAGTATTTC. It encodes CASSPRPVNIQYF.

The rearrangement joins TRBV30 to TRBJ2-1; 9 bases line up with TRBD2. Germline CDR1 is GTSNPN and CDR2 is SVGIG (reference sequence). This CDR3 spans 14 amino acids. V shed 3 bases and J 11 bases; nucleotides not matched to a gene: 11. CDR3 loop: CAWRASGSGSKQFF. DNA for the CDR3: TGTGCCTGGAGGGCCTCAGGTAGCGGGAGTAAGCAGTTCTTC.

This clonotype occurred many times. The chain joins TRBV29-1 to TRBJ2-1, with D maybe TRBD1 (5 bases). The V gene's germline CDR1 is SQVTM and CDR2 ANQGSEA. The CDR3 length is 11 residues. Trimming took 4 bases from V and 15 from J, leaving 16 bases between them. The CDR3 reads CSVVGRSRGFF. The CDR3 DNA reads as TGCAGCGTTGTAGGCAGGTCAAGGGGGTTCTTC.